This T cell receptor beta chain was sequenced for a study of response to subunit inactivated influenza vaccine. Overall study results and limits: The authors suggested that every seasonal influenza vaccination recruits few new T cells.

Germline V CDR1 and CDR2: SQVTM, ANQGSEA. Deletions cut 4 bases from V and 0 bases from J, with 7 bases between. The CDR3 runs 13 residues. Comments on this clonotype: Its antigen is not known.

TCRdb re-called the RT-PCR reads with MiXCR, one entry per CDR3 protein. The repertoire consists of roughly 670,000 distinct CDR3 sequences, with about 15% occurring once and the leading ten covering approximately 7.6%. This clonotype was sampled from a man aged 45-60 years who received an inactivated influenza vaccine. The chain employs TRBV29-1 and TRBJ2-1; D call uncertain. The starting material was PBMCs from blood, obtained around two weeks before vaccination. The CDR3 is CSVAADSYNEQFF. CDR3 sequence (DNA): TGCAGCGTTGCTGCGGACTCCTACAATGAGCAGTTCTTC.